This is a list of T cell receptor beta chains from one sample in a study of blood T cell repertoires in COVID-19. Profiled with immunoSEQ multiplex PCR; TCRdb holds only in-frame clones, not every one. The sample records around 120,000 clones, roughly 90% being singletons. The sequenced sample consisted of peripheral blood. All receptors come from a man aged 45-65 years with acute or convalescent COVID-19. The CDR3 runs from the conserved cysteine through the conserved F or W. The D gene is left open where the match is weak. Part of the rows lack a size; the others show once, few, many or a class for expanded clones.

V: TRBV18
D: .
size: .
J: TRBJ2-5
CDR3: CASSPAGETQYF
DNA: TGTGCCAGCTCACCTGCGGGAGAGACCCAGTACTTC

V: TRBV5-6
D: .
size: .
J: TRBJ2-7
CDR3: CASSSGRTGSHEQYF
DNA: TGTGCCAGCAGCTCCGGGCGTACGGGGTCCCACGAGCAGTACTTC

V: TRBV7-2
D: .
size: .
J: TRBJ2-1
CDR3: CASSLDSFDTNEQFF
DNA: TGTGCCAGCAGCTTAGACAGTTTTGACACCAATGAGCAGTTCTTC

V: TRBV27
D: TRBD1
size: .
J: TRBJ2-7
CDR3: CASSLRGQVYEQYF
DNA: TGTGCCAGCAGTTTAAGGGGACAGGTCTACGAGCAGTACTTC

V: TRBV12-5
D: .
size: .
J: TRBJ2-1
CDR3: CASGLVQTSGGHHEQFF
DNA: TGTGCTAGTGGTTTGGTACAGACATCTGGAGGGCACCATGAGCAGTTCTTC

V: TRBV5-1
D: .
size: .
J: TRBJ1-1
CDR3: CASSSSGTTNTEAFF
DNA: TGCGCCAGCAGCTCCAGCGGGACCACGAACACTGAAGCTTTCTTT

V: TRBV27
D: .
size: .
J: TRBJ2-2
CDR3: CASTRGQNTGELFF
DNA: TGTGCCAGCACCCGAGGACAGAACACCGGGGAGCTGTTTTTT

V: TRBV6-5
D: .
size: .
J: TRBJ1-4
CDR3: CAGGAPGGEKLFF
DNA: TGTGCCGGGGGGGCCCCTGGAGGTGAAAAACTGTTTTTT

V: TRBV19
D: TRBD1
size: .
J: TRBJ2-5
CDR3: CASSARTGVLQETQYF
DNA: TGTGCCAGTAGTGCCAGGACAGGGGTCCTGCAAGAGACCCAGTACTTC

V: TRBV18
D: .
size: once
J: TRBJ1-4
CDR3: CASSPTGTRGEKLFF
DNA: TGTGCCAGCTCACCAACGGGGACCAGGGGTGAAAAACTGTTTTTT

V: TRBV7-2
D: .
size: .
J: TRBJ2-1
CDR3: CASSLSRDYNEQFF
DNA: TGTGCCAGCAGCTTATCCCGGGACTACAATGAGCAGTTCTTC

V: TRBV29-1
D: TRBD2
size: .
J: TRBJ2-5
CDR3: CSVDLGSLAGEETQYF
DNA: TGCAGCGTTGATCTTGGATCACTAGCGGGGGAAGAGACCCAGTACTTC

V: TRBV2
D: TRBD1
size: .
J: TRBJ1-3
CDR3: CASSRQGPGNTIYF
DNA: TGTGCCAGCAGCCGACAGGGACCTGGAAACACCATATATTTT

V: TRBV11-2
D: TRBD1
size: .
J: TRBJ2-4
CDR3: CASSSTGTDPGSKNIQYF
DNA: TGTGCCAGCAGCTCTACCGGGACAGACCCGGGTTCCAAAAACATTCAGTACTTC

V: TRBV3-1/TRBV3-2
D: TRBD2
size: .
J: TRBJ2-7
CDR3: CASSQAPSGFYEQYF
DNA: TGTGCCAGCAGCCAAGCTCCTAGCGGTTTCTACGAGCAGTACTTC

V: TRBV7-9
D: TRBD2
size: .
J: TRBJ2-1
CDR3: CASSLLLAGVGNEQFF
DNA: TGTGCCAGCAGCTTACTGCTAGCGGGAGTGGGGAATGAGCAGTTCTTC

V: TRBV3-1/TRBV3-2
D: TRBD2
size: .
J: TRBJ2-1
CDR3: CASSQVGFSGSAINEQFF
DNA: TGTGCCAGCAGCCAAGTGGGGTTTAGCGGGAGTGCTATCAATGAGCAGTTCTTC

V: TRBV25-1
D: TRBD2
size: .
J: TRBJ2-7
CDR3: CASSWTSGKGEQYF
DNA: TGTGCCAGCAGTTGGACTAGCGGGAAAGGTGAGCAGTACTTC

V: TRBV9
D: TRBD1
size: .
J: TRBJ2-7
CDR3: CASSVATGGNEQYF
DNA: TGTGCCAGCAGCGTAGCTACAGGGGGCAATGAGCAGTACTTC

V: TRBV7-2
D: .
size: .
J: TRBJ1-1
CDR3: CASRDRGSSEAFF
DNA: TGTGCCAGCAGAGACAGAGGATCATCTGAAGCTTTCTTT

V: TRBV6-5
D: .
size: .
J: TRBJ1-1
CDR3: CASTTGRQGNTEAFF
DNA: TGTGCCAGCACCACAGGGCGTCAAGGGAACACTGAAGCTTTCTTT

V: TRBV5-6
D: TRBD1
size: .
J: TRBJ2-2
CDR3: CASSLGQGGNTGELFF
DNA: TGTGCCAGCAGCTTGGGACAGGGGGGGAACACCGGGGAGCTGTTTTTT

V: TRBV19
D: .
size: .
J: TRBJ1-1
CDR3: CASSIQGGNTEAFF
DNA: TGTGCCAGTAGTATACAAGGGGGTAACACTGAAGCTTTCTTT

V: TRBV11-3
D: .
size: .
J: TRBJ1-3
CDR3: CASSSDGQGVIYF
DNA: TGTGCCAGCAGCTCGGACGGGCAGGGCGTCATATATTTT

V: TRBV2
D: TRBD2
size: few
J: TRBJ2-5
CDR3: CASTLDLGGRTETQYF
DNA: TGTGCCAGCACCCTCGACCTAGGCGGGAGGACAGAGACCCAGTACTTC

V: TRBV4-1
D: TRBD2
size: .
J: TRBJ2-5
CDR3: CASSQDRLAGGRGKTQYF
DNA: TGCGCCAGCAGCCAAGATCGCCTAGCGGGAGGGCGAGGGAAGACCCAGTACTTC

V: TRBV10-3
D: .
size: .
J: TRBJ2-7
CDR3: CATELRKGDMEQYF
DNA: TGTGCCACCGAACTTCGGAAAGGGGATATGGAGCAGTACTTC

V: TRBV19
D: TRBD1
size: .
J: TRBJ1-3
CDR3: CASSIRGTVNRVSGNTIYF
DNA: TGTGCCAGTAGTATCAGGGGGACAGTCAACCGCGTCTCTGGAAACACCATATATTTT

V: TRBV11-3
D: TRBD1
size: .
J: TRBJ2-3
CDR3: CASRDGQGITDTQYF
DNA: TGTGCCAGCAGAGATGGACAGGGAATCACAGATACGCAGTATTTT

V: TRBV10-3
D: TRBD1
size: .
J: TRBJ1-2
CDR3: CAINPGQDYGYTF
DNA: TGTGCCATCAATCCCGGACAGGACTATGGCTACACCTTC

V: TRBV7-9
D: .
size: once
J: TRBJ2-2
CDR3: CASSLLTGELFF
DNA: TGTGCCAGCAGCTTACTGACCGGGGAGCTGTTTTTT

V: TRBV30
D: .
size: .
J: TRBJ2-7
CDR3: CAWTVVGAKPPLEQYF
DNA: TGTGCCTGGACGGTGGTTGGGGCCAAACCCCCCCTCGAGCAGTACTTC

V: TRBV29-1
D: TRBD1
size: .
J: TRBJ2-7
CDR3: CSVPIFGTGAYEQYF
DNA: TGCAGCGTACCAATCTTCGGGACAGGGGCCTACGAGCAGTACTTC

V: TRBV6-5
D: .
size: .
J: TRBJ1-6
CDR3: CASNVQGSYNSPLHF
DNA: TGTGCCAGCAATGTACAGGGCTCCTATAATTCACCCCTCCACTTT

V: TRBV7-9
D: .
size: .
J: TRBJ1-4
CDR3: CASSPGGANEKLFF
DNA: TGTGCCAGCAGCCCCGGCGGGGCTAATGAAAAACTGTTTTTT

V: TRBV2
D: .
size: .
J: TRBJ1-4
CDR3: CASSEGGANEKLFF
DNA: TGTGCCAGCAGTGAGGGGGGGGCTAATGAAAAACTGTTTTTT

V: TRBV27
D: .
size: .
J: TRBJ2-2
CDR3: CASSPGPGELFF
DNA: TGTGCCAGCAGCCCCGGTCCCGGGGAGCTGTTTTTT

V: TRBV6-5
D: .
size: .
J: TRBJ2-7
CDR3: CASVKGEGVNEQYF
DNA: TGTGCCAGCGTTAAGGGGGAGGGGGTGAATGAGCAGTACTTC

V: TRBV6-5
D: TRBD1
size: .
J: TRBJ1-5
CDR3: CASSYQGASNQPQHF
DNA: TGTGCCAGCAGTTACCAGGGGGCCTCCAATCAGCCCCAGCATTTT

V: TRBV6-5
D: .
size: .
J: TRBJ1-1
CDR3: CASSRSGSPEAFF
DNA: TGTGCCAGCAGCAGGTCAGGGTCTCCTGAAGCTTTCTTT

V: TRBV3-1/TRBV3-2
D: .
size: .
J: TRBJ1-5
CDR3: CASSPTDSNQPQHF
DNA: TGTGCCAGCAGCCCGACAGATAGCAATCAGCCCCAGCATTTT

V: TRBV25-1
D: .
size: .
J: TRBJ2-3
CDR3: CASSGEVHGDTQYF
DNA: TGTGCCAGCAGTGGCGAAGTTCACGGAGATACGCAGTATTTT